This TCR beta chain emerged from a study of vaccination and CD4 T cells after COVID-19. Looking at the study overall: Two of the convalescents were Hispanic, and the group consisted of six males and four females. The interval from dose two to post-vaccine sampling had a median of approximately 73 days, and it ranged from 14 to 241.

On this clonotype: Its target is not known.

This CDR3 spans 15 amino acids. CDR1 is MRHNA, CDR2 SNTAGT, per germline. Trimming cost V 0 bases and J 6 bases, with 12 bases left between them. Treatment specified: approximately 10-day PBMC culture with coronavirus spike peptide pools or control peptides (ViraFEST assay). Sequencing of DNA taken from cultured CD4+ T cells relied on the Oncomine TCR Beta short-read assay. Each CDR3 protein is one row after TCRdb ran MiXCR on the PCR reads. The data show about 13,000 distinct CDR3 sequences, with around 47% seen just once and around 22% held by the top ten. The rearrangement links TRBV6-4 to TRBJ1-5; the D gene is possibly TRBD1 (5 bases). The source material was CD4+ T cells from blood, cultured in vitro. The TCR was taken from a human donor who had recovered from COVID-19. The CDR3 DNA reads as TGTGCCAGCAGTGACTCGAGTGGAAGGGGTCAGCCCCAGCATTTT. Translated, it gives CASSDSSGRGQPQHF.